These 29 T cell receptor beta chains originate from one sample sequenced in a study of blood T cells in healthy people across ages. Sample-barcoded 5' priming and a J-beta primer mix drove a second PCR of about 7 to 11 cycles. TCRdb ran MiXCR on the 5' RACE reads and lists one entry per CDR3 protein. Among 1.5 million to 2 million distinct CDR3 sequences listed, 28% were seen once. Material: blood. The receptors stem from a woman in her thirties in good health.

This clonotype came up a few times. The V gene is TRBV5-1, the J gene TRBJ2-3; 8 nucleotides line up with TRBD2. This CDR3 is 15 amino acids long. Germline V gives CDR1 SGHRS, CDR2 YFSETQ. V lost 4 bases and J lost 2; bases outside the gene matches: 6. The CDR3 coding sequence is TGCGCCAGCAGCATCCGCGGGGGGTCCACAGATACGCAGTATTTT. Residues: CASSIRGGSTDTQYF.

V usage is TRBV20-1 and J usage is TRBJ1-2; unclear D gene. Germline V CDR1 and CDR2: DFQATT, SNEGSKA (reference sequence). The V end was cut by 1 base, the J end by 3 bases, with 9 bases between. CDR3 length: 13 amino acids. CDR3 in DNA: TGCAGTGCTAGAGGGGATATAGACTATGGCTACACCTTC. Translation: CSARGDIDYGYTF.

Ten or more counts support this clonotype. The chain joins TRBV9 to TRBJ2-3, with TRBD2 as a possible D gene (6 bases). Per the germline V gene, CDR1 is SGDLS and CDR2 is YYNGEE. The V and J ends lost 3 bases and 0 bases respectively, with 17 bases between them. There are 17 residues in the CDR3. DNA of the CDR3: TGTGCCAGCAGCGGACGAGGGACTGGAACTAGCACAGATACGCAGTATTTT. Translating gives CASSGRGTGTSTDTQYF.

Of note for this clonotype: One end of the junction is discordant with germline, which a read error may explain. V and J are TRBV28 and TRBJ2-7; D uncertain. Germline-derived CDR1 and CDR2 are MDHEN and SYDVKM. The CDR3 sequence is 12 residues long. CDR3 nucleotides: TGTGCCAGGAGTTTTGACCCCTACGAGCAGTACTTC. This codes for CARSFDPYEQYF. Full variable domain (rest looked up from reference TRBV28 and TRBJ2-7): DVKVTQSSRYLVKRTGEKVFLECVQDMDHENMFWYRQDPGLGLRLIYFSYDVKMKEKGDIPEGYSVSREKKERFSLILESASTNQTSMYLCARSFDPYEQYFGPGTRLTVT.

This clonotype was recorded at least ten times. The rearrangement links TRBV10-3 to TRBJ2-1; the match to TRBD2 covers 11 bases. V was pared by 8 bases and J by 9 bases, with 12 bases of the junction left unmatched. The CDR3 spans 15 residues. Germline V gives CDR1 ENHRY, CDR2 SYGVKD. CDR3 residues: CAILSSSGGSGEQFF. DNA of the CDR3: TGTGCCATCCTATCTTCTAGCGGGGGGTCCGGTGAGCAGTTCTTC.

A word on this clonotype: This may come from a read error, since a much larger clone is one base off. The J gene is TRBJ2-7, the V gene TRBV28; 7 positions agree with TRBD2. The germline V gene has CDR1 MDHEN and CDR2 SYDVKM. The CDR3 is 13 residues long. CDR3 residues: CTSGEGRNHEQYF. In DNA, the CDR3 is TGTACCAGCGGGGAGGGCAGGAACCACGAGCAGTACTTC.

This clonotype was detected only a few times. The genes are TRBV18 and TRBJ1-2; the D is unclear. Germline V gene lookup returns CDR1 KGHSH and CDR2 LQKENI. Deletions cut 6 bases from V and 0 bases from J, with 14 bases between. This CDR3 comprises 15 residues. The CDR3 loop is CASSPRESANYGYTF. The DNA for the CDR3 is TGTGCCAGCTCCCCCCGGGAGTCCGCTAACTATGGCTACACCTTC. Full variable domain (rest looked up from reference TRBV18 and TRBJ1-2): NAGVMQNPRHLVRRRGQEARLRCSPMKGHSHVYWYRQLPEEGLKFMVYLQKENIIDESGMPKERFSAEFPKEGPSILRIQQVVRGDSAAYFCASSPRESANYGYTFGSGTRLTVV.

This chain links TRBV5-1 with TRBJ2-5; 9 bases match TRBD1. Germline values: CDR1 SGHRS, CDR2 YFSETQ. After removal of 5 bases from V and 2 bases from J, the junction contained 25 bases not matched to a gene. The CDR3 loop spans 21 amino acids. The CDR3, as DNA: TGCGCCAGCAGTGCGGAGAAGGGACAGGGAGGGCAGCGGAGGAGTCAAGAGACCCAGTACTTC. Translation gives CASSAEKGQGGQRRSQETQYF.

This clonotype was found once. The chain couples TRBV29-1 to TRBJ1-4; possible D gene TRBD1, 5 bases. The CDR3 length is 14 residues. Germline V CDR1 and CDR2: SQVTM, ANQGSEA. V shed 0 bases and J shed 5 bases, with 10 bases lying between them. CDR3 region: CSVEEGGRNEKLFF. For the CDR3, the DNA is TGCAGCGTTGAAGAGGGGGGGAGAAATGAAAAACTGTTTTTT.

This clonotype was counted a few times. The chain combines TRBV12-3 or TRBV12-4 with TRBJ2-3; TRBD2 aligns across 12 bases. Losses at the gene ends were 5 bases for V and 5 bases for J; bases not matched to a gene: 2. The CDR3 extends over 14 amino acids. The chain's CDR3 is CASSKGLAGDTQYF. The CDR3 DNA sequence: TGTGCCAGCAGTAAGGGACTAGCGGGAGATACGCAGTATTTT.

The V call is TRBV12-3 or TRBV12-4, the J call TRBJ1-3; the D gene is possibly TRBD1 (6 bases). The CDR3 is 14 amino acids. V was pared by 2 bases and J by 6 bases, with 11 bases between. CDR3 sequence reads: CASSLSRGLNTIYF. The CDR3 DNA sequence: TGTGCCAGCAGTTTAAGCAGGGGTCTAAACACCATATATTTT.

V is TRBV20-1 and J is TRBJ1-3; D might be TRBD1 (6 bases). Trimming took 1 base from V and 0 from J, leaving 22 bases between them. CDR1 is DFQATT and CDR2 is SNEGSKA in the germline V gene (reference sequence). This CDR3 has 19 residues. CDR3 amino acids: CSARGGLGDTTNSGNTIYF. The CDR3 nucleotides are TGCAGTGCTAGAGGGGGTCTGGGGGACACAACAAACTCTGGAAACACCATATATTTT.

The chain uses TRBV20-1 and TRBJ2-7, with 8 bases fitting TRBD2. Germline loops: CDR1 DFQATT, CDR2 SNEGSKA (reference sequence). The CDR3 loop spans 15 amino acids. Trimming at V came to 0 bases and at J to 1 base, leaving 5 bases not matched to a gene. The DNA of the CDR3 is TGCAGTGCTAGAGATCAGGGACTAGATTCCTACGAGCAGTACTTC. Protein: CSARDQGLDSYEQYF.

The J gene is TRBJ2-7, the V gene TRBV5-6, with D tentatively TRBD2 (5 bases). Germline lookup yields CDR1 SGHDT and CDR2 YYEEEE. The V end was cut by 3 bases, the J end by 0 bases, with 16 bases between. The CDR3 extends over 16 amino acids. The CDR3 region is CASSSFIATSSYEQYF. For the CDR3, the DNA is TGTGCCAGCAGCTCCTTTATTGCAACTAGCTCCTACGAGCAGTACTTC.

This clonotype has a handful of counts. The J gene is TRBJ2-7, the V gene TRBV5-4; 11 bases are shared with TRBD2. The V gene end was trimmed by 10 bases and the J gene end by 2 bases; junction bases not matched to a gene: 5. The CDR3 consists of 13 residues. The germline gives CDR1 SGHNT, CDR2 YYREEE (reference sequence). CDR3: CALGTSGTYEQYF. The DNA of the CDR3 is TGTGCCCTAGGGACTAGCGGAACCTACGAGCAGTACTTC.

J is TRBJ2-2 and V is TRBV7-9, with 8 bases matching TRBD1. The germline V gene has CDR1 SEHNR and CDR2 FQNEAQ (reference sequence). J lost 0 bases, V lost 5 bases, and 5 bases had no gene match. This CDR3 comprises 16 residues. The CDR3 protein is CASSTPTGANTGELFF. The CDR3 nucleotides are TGTGCCAGCAGCACCCCGACAGGGGCGAACACCGGGGAGCTGTTTTTT.

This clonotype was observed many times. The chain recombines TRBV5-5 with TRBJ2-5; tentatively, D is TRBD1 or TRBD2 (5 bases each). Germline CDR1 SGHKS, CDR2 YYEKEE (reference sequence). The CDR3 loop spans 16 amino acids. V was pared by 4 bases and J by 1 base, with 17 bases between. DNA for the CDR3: TGTGCCAGCAGCCAGGGCGCCGGGGAGATCCAAGAGACCCAGTACTTC. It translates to CASSQGAGEIQETQYF.

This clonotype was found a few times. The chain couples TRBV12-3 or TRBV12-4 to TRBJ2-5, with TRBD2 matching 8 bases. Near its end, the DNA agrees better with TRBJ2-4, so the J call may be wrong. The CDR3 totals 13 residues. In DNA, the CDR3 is TGTGCCAGCAGTTTAGTTACTAGCGGCATTCAGTACTTC. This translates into CASSLVTSGIQYF.

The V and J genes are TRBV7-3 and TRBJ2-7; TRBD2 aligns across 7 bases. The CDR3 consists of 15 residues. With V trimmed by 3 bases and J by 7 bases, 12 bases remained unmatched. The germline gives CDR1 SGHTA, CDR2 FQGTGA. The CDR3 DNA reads TGTGCCAGCAGCTTCCCCGGCGGGGGTTCCAATGAGCAGTACTTC. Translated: CASSFPGGGSNEQYF.

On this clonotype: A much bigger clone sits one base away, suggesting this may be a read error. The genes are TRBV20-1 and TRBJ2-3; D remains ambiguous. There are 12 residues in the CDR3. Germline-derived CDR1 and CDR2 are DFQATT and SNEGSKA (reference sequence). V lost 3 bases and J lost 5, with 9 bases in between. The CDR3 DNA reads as TGCAGTGCTAGGTCACAGCGAGATACGCAGTATTTT. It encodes CSARSQRDTQYF.

The CDR3 protein is CASRDRGGSFDTEAFF. CDR3 in DNA: TGTGCCAGCAGGGACAGGGGAGGCTCCTTTGACACTGAAGCTTTCTTT. The genes are TRBV7-2 and TRBJ1-1; 9 bases are a match to TRBD1. CDR1 is SGHTA, CDR2 FQGNSA, per germline. This CDR3 region has 16 residues. The junction had 11 bases not matched to a gene; V was cut back by 6 bases and J by 3 bases.

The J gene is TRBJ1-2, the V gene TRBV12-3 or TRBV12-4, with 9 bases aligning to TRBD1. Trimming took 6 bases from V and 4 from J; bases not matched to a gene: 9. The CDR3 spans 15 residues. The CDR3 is CASRPGTGFGYGYTF. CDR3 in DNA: TGTGCCAGCAGGCCCGGGACAGGGTTTGGCTATGGCTACACCTTC.

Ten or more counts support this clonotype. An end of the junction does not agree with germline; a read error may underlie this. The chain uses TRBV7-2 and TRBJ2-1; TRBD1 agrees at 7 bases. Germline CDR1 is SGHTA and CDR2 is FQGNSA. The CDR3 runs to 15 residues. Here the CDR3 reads CASSLEAGGGNEQFF. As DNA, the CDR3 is TGCGCCAGCAGCTTGGAGGCAGGGGGTGGCAATGAGCAGTTCTTC.

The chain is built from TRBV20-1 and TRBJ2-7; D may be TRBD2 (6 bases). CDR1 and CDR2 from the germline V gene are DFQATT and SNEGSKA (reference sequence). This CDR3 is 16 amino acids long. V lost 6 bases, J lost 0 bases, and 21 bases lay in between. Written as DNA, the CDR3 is TGCAGTGCCAGCAGCCGCCTAGCGCCGAGCTCCTACGAGCAGTACTTC. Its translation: CSASSRLAPSSYEQYF.

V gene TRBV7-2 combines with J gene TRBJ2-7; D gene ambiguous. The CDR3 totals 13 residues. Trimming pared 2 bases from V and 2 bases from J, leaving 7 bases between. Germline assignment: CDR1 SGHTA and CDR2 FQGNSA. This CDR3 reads CASSLRFAYEQYF. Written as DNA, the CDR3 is TGTGCCAGCAGCTTAAGATTTGCCTACGAGCAGTACTTC.

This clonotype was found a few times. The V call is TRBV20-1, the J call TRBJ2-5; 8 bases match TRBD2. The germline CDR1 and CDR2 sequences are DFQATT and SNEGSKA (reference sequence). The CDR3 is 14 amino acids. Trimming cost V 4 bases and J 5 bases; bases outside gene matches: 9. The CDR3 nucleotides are TGCAGTGCTATCATAGCGGGGAGCCCGGAGACCCAGTACTTC. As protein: CSAIIAGSPETQYF.

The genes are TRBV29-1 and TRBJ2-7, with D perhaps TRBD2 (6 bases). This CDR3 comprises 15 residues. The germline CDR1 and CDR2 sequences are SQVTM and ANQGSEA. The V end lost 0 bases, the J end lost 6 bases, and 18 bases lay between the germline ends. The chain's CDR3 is CSVEDTGLSVPEQYF. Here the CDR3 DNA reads TGCAGCGTTGAAGACACGGGACTTTCGGTGCCCGAGCAGTACTTC.

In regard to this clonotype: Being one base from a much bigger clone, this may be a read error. The CDR3 loop reads CASSQGGGTESYEQYF. CDR3 in DNA: TGCGCCAGCAGCCAAGGGGGGGGGACGGAATCCTACGAGCAGTACTTC. V gene TRBV4-1 combines with J gene TRBJ2-7; 7 bases line up with TRBD2. This CDR3 has 16 residues. V trimming: 1 base; J trimming: 1 base; junction bases outside the gene matches: 7. Looked up from germline, CDR1 is MGHRA and CDR2 is YSYEKL.

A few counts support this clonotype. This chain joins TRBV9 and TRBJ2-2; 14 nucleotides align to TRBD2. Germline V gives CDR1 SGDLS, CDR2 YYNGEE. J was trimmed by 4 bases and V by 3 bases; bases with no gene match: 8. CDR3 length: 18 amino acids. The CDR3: CASSEGLAGAHFTGELFF. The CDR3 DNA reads TGTGCCAGCAGCGAGGGACTAGCGGGGGCCCATTTCACCGGGGAGCTGTTTTTT.